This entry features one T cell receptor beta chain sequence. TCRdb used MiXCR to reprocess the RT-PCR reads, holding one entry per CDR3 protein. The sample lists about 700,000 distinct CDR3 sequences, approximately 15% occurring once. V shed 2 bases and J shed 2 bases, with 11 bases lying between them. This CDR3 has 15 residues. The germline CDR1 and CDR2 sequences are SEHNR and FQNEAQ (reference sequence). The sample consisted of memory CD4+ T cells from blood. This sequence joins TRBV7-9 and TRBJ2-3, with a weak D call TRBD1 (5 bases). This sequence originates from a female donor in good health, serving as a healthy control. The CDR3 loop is CASSLRQQDTDTQYF. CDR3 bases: TGTGCCAGCAGCTTAAGACAGCAAGACACAGATACGCAGTATTTT.